The clone carrying this TCR beta chain was seen at least ten times. Its antigen remains unidentified. A junction boundary mismatches the germline segment, possibly from a read error. The data were taken from a study of regulatory T cells in long-lasting Graves disease. CDR3 regions were amplified by Arm-PCR using iRepertoire HTBI primers to build TCR beta libraries. In TCRdb, the multiplex PCR reads were re-called with MiXCR into one record per CDR3 protein. The sample shows hundreds of thousands of distinct CDR3 sequences, 15% to 20% of them seen only once. As to time point: persistent/refractory GD, antithyroid drugs over 5 years with positive TRAb. RNA isolated from PBMCs was used to make the TCR library. Per the germline V gene, CDR1 is SSHAT and CDR2 is FNYEAQ (reference sequence). The CDR3 has 16 residues. Study-wide findings and caveats: Persistent disease exhibited a predilection for TRBV28, TRBJ1-2 and TRBJ2-5. Because few samples were included, accuracy may have been lower.

The clonotype originates from a female donor with Graves disease. The rearrangement joins TRBV7-7 to TRBJ2-2; 7 nucleotides agree with TRBD1. Sequences were derived from peripheral blood mononuclear cells (PBMCs), sampled when the disease was refractory, from a patient treated with antithyroid drugs. CDR3 amino acids: CASSLAQGLNTGELFF. Written as DNA, the CDR3 is TGTGCTAGCAGCTTAGCACAGGGGCTGAACACCGGGGAGCTGTTTTTT.